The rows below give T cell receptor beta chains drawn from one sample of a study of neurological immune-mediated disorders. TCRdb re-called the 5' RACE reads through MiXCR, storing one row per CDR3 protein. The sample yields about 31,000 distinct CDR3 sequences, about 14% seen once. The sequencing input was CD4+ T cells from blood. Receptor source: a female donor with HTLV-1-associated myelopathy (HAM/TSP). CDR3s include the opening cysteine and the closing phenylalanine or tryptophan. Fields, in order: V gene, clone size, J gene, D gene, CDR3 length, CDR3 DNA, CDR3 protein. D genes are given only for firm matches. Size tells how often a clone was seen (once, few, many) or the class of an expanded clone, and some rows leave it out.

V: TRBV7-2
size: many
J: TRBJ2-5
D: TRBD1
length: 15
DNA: TGTGCCAGCAGCGCATACCGGGACAGGGTTGAGACCCAGTACTTC
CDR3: CASSAYRDRVETQYF

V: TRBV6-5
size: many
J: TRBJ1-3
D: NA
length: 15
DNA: TGTGCCAGCAGTTTTAGCGCAGGCCCCCGAGGAGCCATATATTTT
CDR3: CASSFSAGPRGAIYF

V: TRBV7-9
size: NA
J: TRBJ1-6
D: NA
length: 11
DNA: TGTGCCAGCAGCTTAGAGGCACCCCTCCACTTT
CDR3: CASSLEAPLHF

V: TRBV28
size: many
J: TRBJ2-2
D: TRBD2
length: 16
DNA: TGTGCCAGCAGTCCTCCGGGACTAGCGGGAGGCCGGGAGCTGTTTTTT
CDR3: CASSPPGLAGGRELFF

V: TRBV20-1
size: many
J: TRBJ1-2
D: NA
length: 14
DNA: TGCAGTGCTAACGTACGAGGGACTAACTATGGCTACACCTTC
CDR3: CSANVRGTNYGYTF

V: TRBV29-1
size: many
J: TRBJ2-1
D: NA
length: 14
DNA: TGCAGCGTTGTAGGGGGGAGGTCCTACAATGAGCAGTTCTTC
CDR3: CSVVGGRSYNEQFF

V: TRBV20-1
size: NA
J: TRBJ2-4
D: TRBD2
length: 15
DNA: TGCAGTGCAGCGACTAGCGGCATACGCGAGGACATTCAGTACTTC
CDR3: CSAATSGIREDIQYF

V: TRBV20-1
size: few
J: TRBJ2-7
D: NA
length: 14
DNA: TGCAGTGCTTCTAGAGGGGCCCTCTACTACGAGCAGTACTTC
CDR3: CSASRGALYYEQYF

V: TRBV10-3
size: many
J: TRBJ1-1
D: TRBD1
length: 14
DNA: TGTGCCTCGGGAGAGGGGGCCTTGAAGACTGAAGCTTTCTTT
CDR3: CASGEGALKTEAFF

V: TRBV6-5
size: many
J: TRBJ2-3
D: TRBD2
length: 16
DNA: TGTGCCAGCAGTTACTCGGCGGGAGGAGGGACAGATACGCAGTATTTT
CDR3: CASSYSAGGGTDTQYF

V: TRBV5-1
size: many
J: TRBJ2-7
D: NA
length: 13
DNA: TGCGCCAGCGCGGGACTTCAAACCTACGAGCAGTACTTC
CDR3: CASAGLQTYEQYF

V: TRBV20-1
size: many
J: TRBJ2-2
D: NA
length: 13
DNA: TGCAGTGCTAATGGGGGGCAGGGCGGGGAGCTGTTTTTT
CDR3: CSANGGQGGELFF

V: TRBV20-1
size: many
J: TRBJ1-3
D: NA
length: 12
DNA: TGCAGTGCGCGGGGCTCTGGAAACACCATATATTTT
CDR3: CSARGSGNTIYF

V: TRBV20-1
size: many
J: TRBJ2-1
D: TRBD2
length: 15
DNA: TGCAGTGCTAGACCTAGCGGGAGAACCTACAATGAGCAGTTCTTC
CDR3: CSARPSGRTYNEQFF

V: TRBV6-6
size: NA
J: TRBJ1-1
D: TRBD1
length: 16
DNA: TGTGCCAGCAGCCCAGGGGGCGCGGGTCGGGGCACTGAAGCTTTCTTT
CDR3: CASSPGGAGRGTEAFF

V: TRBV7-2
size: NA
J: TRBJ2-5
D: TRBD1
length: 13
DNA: TGTGCCAGCAGCTCACAATATCAGGGGGCCCAGTACTTC
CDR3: CASSSQYQGAQYF

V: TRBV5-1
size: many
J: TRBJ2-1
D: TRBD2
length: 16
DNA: TGCGCCAGCAGCCGTGGTCTAGCGGGAAACTACAATGAGCAGTTCTTC
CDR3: CASSRGLAGNYNEQFF

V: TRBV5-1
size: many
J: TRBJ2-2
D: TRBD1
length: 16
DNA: TGCGCCAGCAGGTCGGGACAGGCCCTTAACACCGGGGAGCTGTTTTTT
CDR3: CASRSGQALNTGELFF

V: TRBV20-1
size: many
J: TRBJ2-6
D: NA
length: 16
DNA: TGCAGTGCAGCCAGGCCCTCCGGGAGTGGGGCCAACGTCCTGACTTTC
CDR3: CSAARPSGSGANVLTF